This TCR beta chain was captured by sequencing in a study of blood T cell repertoires in COVID-19. This table comes from immunoSEQ multiplex PCR, and its TCRdb copy is limited to in-frame clones, with some not included. The sample has around 180,000 clones, about 85% seen once. The ends lost 6 bases at V and 4 bases at J; junction bases unmatched: 3. This CDR3 contains 13 residues. The V gene's germline CDR1 is SGHDT and CDR2 YYEEEE. The rearrangement uses TRBV5-6 and TRBJ2-5, with 10 nucleotides matching TRBD1. The sample taken for sequencing was peripheral blood. The TCR sequence derives from an elderly woman with acute or convalescent COVID-19. CDR3 in DNA: TGTGCCAGCACCCGGGACAGGGGAGAGACCCAGTACTTC. Translation gives CASTRDRGETQYF. The full variable domain, with the rest looked up from reference TRBV5-6 and TRBJ2-5, is DAGVTQSPTHLIKTRGQQVTLRCSPKSGHDTVSWYQQALGQGPQFIFQYYEEEERQRGNFPDRFSGHQFPNYSSELNVNALLLGDSALYLCASTRDRGETQYFGPGTRLLVL.